This TCR beta chain was observed in a study of identical twins listed by TCRdb under 2016. For the wider study: To test whether fetal clonotypes persist, the study used deep sequencing on TCR alpha and beta repertoires from monozygotic twins, unrelated adults of various ages, and cord blood. Replicate twin experiments were performed at different times using different library preparation protocols to rule out contamination. Results the study describes overall, beyond this receptor: Because the same donors could not be followed over many years, conclusions were based on cross-sectional statistical analysis. Excess twin sharing in beta out-of-frame sequences was weaker because fewer shared sequences lowered the signal-to-noise ratio. Zero-insertion analyses could be partly confounded by invariant T cells such as MAIT and iNKT, although diverse VJ usage argued against such confounding for most clonotypes. Fewer insertions were carried by abundant cord blood beta clonotypes, a similar but weaker trend appeared in young adult naive repertoires, and no such trend appeared in memory repertoires. Compared with coincidental sharing between unrelated individuals, an excess of low generation-probability sequences was observed among out-of-frame TCR alpha sequences shared between twins. Out-of-frame TCR alpha sharing in monozygotic twins was systematically underestimated by recombination models, whereas sharing between unrelated individuals was in agreement with the recombination models.

Receptor amplification or capture employed 5' RACE. The sequencer was an Illumina HiSeq 2000. A universal primer binding site was added through template switching, and the final cDNA carried a unique molecular identifier so that TCR cDNA molecules could be counted accurately. Specific primers in the conserved constant-segment region were used to synthesize first-strand cDNA for TCR alpha and beta chains. To control for contamination, every cDNA library carried two barcodes: a SMART-Mk sample barcode plus Illumina barcodes. TruSeq adapter sequences along with Illumina sample barcodes were introduced in two successive PCR steps. TCR alpha and beta cDNA libraries were sequenced on the Illumina HiSeq platform with custom primers. The authors' analysis ran thus. MiGEC processed the raw reads to extract unique molecular identifiers, while MiXCR was used to determine the CDR3 positions. For each individual, recombination models were inferred using an EM algorithm with the repgenHMM and IGoR tools. Shared clonotypes were analyzed with the tcR package in R, and sharing was normalized by the product of cloneset sizes. Out-of-frame nonproductive sequences were analyzed to study raw recombination free of thymic and clonal selection effects. TCRdb applied fastp at Q25 and MiXCR to the public reads, then kept only in-frame beta chains. Rows with a matching CDR3 protein are joined into one entry that keeps the most common DNA and genes. V and J calls and clone size were set by TCRdb, not the authors. The sample table contains about 390,000 distinct CDR3 sequences; only one count was recorded for 9% of them. The ten largest account for more than 8% of the sample.

Only healthy Caucasian donors were included. The researchers also sequenced three unrelated adults who were not twins: a male aged 18 to 29, a male aged 50 to 59, and a female aged 50 to 59. Using Miltenyi CD45RO+ enrichment and human naive T-cell isolation kits, memory (CD45RO+) and naive T cells were isolated from PBMC. Concerning this clonotype: Its antigen is still unknown. Qualities for individual bases were not recorded, and no much larger clone is one base off.

Material for sequencing was naive T cells sorted from blood. Explained via the paper, the cell subset or site label denotes: cells isolated with a human naive T-cell isolation kit. The TCR comes from a woman between 45 and 65 years old in good health.

In nucleotides, the sequence is TGCGCCAGCAGCTCGGGACTAGCATCGGTGGATACGCAGTATTTT. It encodes CASSSGLASVDTQYF. Rearrangement joined TRBV5-1 to TRBJ2-3; 9 of the junction bases match TRBD2. The germline V gene specifies SGHRS as CDR1 and YFSETQ as CDR2. Taken from cysteine to phenylalanine, the CDR3 has 15 residues. Kept here is only the CDR3 DNA, which spans 45 bases and is read in frame from base 1. Trimming leaves V shorter by 3 bases and J shorter by 6 bases, with the junction holding 8 bases beyond the gene matches. Extended through the reference TRBV5-1 and TRBJ2-3 proteins, this CDR3 yields the full variable domain: KAGVTQTPRYLIKTRGQQVTLSCSPISGHRSVSWYQQTPGQGLQFLFEYFSETQRNKGNFPGRFSGRQFSNSRSEMNVSTLELGDSALYLCASSSGLASVDTQYFGPGTRLTVL.